This T cell receptor (beta chain) came from a study of metastatic and nonmetastatic thyroid tumors (dated by TCRdb to the early 2020s). Background for the entire study: Repertoires were compared across peripheral blood and tumor or nodule tissue samples from malignant and benign thyroid patients.

This clone was detected ten times or more. The antigen it recognizes is unknown. No much larger clone exists at a distance of one base, and base qualities are not known. Library preparation employed PCR. Sequenced on an Illumina HiSeq 4000. The TCR beta-chain CDR3 region of each patient was profiled by high-throughput sequencing. The authors' analysis ran thus. CDR3 differences across clinicopathological groups were used to build a classifier for discriminating distant-metastatic papillary thyroid cancer patients. To measure repertoire diversity the researchers used the Shannon index, while the Morisita-Horn index served to gauge how similar the tumor and blood repertoires were. Through fastp at Q25 and MiXCR, TCRdb rebuilt clones from the public reads, retaining in-frame beta chains. The V and J calls were determined by TCRdb, not by the authors. This sample has approximately 84,000 clones in its table, and around 14% of those were observed once. The ten largest clones represent around 3.3% of the sample.

Broader findings and caveats from the paper: In both blood and tumor samples, TCR beta diversity was reported to be significantly higher in malignant tumors than in benign nodules.

In the germline V gene (reference sequence), CDR1 corresponds to DFQATT and CDR2 to SNEGSKA. Its CDR3 holds 13 amino acids, cysteine through phenylalanine. Only the CDR3 region is kept as DNA, spanning 39 bases read in frame from base 1. V and J are truncated by 3 bases and 1 base respectively, leaving an intervening sequence of 8 bases. None of the patients had been given any treatment before thyroid surgery. Using T-cell receptor beta sequencing, the study looked back at clinical samples from patients collected from about 2011 to 2018. Sample: blood. The V and J genes are TRBV20-1 and TRBJ2-3; D gene: possibly TRBD1, on 5 matching bases. This receptor was taken from a female donor with papillary thyroid cancer or a benign thyroid nodule (not recorded which). Some clones in this sample may be carry-over from other donors' samples. The CDR3 amino acid sequence is: CSASQTGTDTQYF. In nucleotides, the sequence is TGCAGTGCTAGCCAGACAGGCACAGATACGCAGTATTTT.